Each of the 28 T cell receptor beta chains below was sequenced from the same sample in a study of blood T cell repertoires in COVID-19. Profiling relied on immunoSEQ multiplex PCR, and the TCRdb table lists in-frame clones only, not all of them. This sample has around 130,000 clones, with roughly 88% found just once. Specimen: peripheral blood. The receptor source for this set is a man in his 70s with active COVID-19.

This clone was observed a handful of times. The CDR3 DNA sequence: TGTGCCAGCAGCTGGGCAGACGGTTCCTCCTACGAGCAGTACTTC. It yields the protein CASSWADGSSYEQYF. This chain joins TRBV5-5 and TRBJ2-7; D call uncertain. V lost 3 bases and J 0 bases, leaving 13 bases between the germline ends. This CDR3 spans 15 amino acids. CDR1 is SGHKS, CDR2 YYEKEE, per germline (reference sequence).

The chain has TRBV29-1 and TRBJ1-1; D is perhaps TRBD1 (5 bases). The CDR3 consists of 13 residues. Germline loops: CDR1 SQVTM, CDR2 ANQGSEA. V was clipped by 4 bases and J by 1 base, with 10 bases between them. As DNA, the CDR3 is TGCAGCGTTGCCCTAACAGGGAACACTGAAGCTTTCTTT. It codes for CSVALTGNTEAFF.

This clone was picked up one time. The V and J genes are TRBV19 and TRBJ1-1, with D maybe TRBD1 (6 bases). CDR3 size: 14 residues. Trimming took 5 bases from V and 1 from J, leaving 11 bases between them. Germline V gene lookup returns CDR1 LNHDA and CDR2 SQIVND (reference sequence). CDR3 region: CASSPGTWNTEAFF. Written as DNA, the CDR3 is TGTGCCAGTAGTCCCGGGACATGGAACACTGAAGCTTTCTTT. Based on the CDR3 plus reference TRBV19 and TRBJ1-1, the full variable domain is DGGITQSPKYLFRKEGQNVTLSCEQNLNHDAMYWYRQDPGQGLRLIYYSQIVNDFQKGDIAEGYSVSREKKESFPLTVTSAQKNPTAFYLCASSPGTWNTEAFFGQGTRLTVV.

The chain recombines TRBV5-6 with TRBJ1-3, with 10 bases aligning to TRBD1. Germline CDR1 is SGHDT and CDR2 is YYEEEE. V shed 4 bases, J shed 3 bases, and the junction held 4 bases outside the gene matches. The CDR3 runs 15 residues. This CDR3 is CASSRRDRGGNTIYF. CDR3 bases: TGTGCCAGCAGCCGCCGGGACAGGGGTGGAAACACCATATATTTT. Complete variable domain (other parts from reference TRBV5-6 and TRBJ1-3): DAGVTQSPTHLIKTRGQQVTLRCSPKSGHDTVSWYQQALGQGPQFIFQYYEEEERQRGNFPDRFSGHQFPNYSSELNVNALLLGDSALYLCASSRRDRGGNTIYFGEGSWLTVV.

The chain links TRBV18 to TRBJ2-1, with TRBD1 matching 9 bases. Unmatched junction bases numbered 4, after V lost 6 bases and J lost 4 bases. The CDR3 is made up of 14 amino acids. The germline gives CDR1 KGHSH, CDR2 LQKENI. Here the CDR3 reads CASSPGTGYNEQFF. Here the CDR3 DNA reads TGTGCCAGCTCCCCCGGGACAGGGTACAATGAGCAGTTCTTC.

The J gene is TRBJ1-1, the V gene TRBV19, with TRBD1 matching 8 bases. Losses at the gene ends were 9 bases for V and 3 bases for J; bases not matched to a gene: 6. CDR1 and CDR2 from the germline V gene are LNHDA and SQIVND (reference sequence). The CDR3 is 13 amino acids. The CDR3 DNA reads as TGTGCCAGCTCGGGACAGGCGGACACTGAAGCTTTCTTT. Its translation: CASSGQADTEAFF.

Here the CDR3 DNA reads TGCAGTGCTACCACAGGGTACGAGCAGTACTTC. This translates into CSATTGYEQYF. The chain is built from TRBV20-1 and TRBJ2-7; TRBD1 might be the D (6 bases). Trimming pared 4 bases from V and 4 bases from J, leaving 8 bases between. This CDR3 is 11 amino acids long. The germline V gene encodes CDR1 DFQATT and CDR2 SNEGSKA (reference sequence).

CDR3 amino acids: CASSLEGGTNQPQHF. The CDR3 region has the DNA TGCGCCAGCAGCTTGGAAGGGGGCACGAATCAGCCCCAGCATTTT. V and J are TRBV5-1 and TRBJ1-5, with 7 bases identical to TRBD1. This CDR3 has 15 residues. Looked up from germline, CDR1 is SGHRS and CDR2 is YFSETQ. Germline trimming cut 0 bases from V and 4 bases from J; bases unmatched to any gene: 4.

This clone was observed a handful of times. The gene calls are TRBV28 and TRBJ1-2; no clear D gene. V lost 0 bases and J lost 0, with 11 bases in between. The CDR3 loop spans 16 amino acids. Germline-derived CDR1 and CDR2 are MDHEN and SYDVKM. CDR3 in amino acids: CASSLWSLFPNYGYTF. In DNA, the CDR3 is TGTGCCAGCAGTTTATGGTCCCTTTTCCCTAACTATGGCTACACCTTC.

The CDR3 DNA is TGTGCCAGCAGTTTTCTATTGTCCAGCGGGAGGGATACGCAGTATTTT. As protein: CASSFLLSSGRDTQYF. The V call is TRBV27, the J call TRBJ2-3; 9 bases are a match to TRBD2. Per germline, CDR1 MNHEY and CDR2 SMNVEV (reference sequence). There are 16 residues in the CDR3. With 3 bases clipped from V and 6 bases from J, the junction kept 10 bases outside the gene matches.

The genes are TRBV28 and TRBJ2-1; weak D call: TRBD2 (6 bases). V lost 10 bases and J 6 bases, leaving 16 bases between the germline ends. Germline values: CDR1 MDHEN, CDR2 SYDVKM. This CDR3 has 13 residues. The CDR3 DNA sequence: TGTGCCACCCATCTTCGAGCGGGCAATGAGCAGTTCTTC. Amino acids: CATHLRAGNEQFF.

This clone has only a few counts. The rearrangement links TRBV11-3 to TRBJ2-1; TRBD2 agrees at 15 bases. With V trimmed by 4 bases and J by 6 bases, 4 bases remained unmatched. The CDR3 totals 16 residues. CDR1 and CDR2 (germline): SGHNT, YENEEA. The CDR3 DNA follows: TGTGCCAGCAGCTCTCGGACTAGCGGGAGGGCCAATGAGCAGTTCTTC. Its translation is CASSSRTSGRANEQFF.

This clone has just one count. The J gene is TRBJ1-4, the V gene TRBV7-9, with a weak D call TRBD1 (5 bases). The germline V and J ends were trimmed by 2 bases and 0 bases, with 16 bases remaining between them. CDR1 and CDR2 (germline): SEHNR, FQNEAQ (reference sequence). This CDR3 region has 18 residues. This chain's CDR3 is CASSLRVREYATNEKLFF. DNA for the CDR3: TGTGCCAGCAGCTTACGGGTCAGGGAATATGCAACTAATGAAAAACTGTTTTTT.

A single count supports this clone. CDR3 nucleotide sequence: TGCGCCAGCAGCCCGAGGCAGGGGGCCTCTGGAAACACCATATATTTT. This encodes CASSPRQGASGNTIYF. The chain carries TRBV5-1 and TRBJ1-3, with 8 bases that match TRBD1. This CDR3 spans 16 amino acids. Trimming removed 4 bases from V and 0 bases from J; junction bases left unmatched: 6. Germline lookup yields CDR1 SGHRS and CDR2 YFSETQ.

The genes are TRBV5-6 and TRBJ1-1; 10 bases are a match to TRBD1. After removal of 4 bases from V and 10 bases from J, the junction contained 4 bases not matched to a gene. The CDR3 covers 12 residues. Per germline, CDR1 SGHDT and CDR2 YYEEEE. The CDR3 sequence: CASSKDRGVAFF. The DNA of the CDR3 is TGTGCCAGCAGCAAGGACAGGGGGGTAGCTTTCTTT.

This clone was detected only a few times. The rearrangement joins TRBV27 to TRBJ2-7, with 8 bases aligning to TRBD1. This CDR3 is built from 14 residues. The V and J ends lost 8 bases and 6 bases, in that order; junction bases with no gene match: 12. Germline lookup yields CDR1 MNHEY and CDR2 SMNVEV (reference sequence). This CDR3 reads CASADRGPMTEQYF. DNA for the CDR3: TGTGCCAGCGCCGACAGGGGCCCAATGACCGAGCAGTACTTC.

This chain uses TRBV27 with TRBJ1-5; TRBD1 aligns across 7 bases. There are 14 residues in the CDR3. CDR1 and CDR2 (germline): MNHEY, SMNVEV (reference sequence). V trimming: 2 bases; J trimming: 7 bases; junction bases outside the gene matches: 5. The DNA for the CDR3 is TGTGCCAGCAGTTTAACAGGGGTGGGGCAGCCCCAGCATTTT. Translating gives CASSLTGVGQPQHF.

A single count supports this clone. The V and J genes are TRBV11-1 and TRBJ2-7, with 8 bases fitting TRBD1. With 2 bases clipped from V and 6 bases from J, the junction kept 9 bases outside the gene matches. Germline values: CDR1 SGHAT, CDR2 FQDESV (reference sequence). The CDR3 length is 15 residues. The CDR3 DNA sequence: TGTGCCAGCAGCTTATGGCCGCAGGGGGCGGCCGAGCAGTACTTC. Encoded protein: CASSLWPQGAAEQYF.

The CDR3, as DNA: TGTGCCAGCTCGCCCCTAGCTTTCCAAGAGACCCAGTACTTC. Its translation is CASSPLAFQETQYF. The chain is built from TRBV18 and TRBJ2-5; D is perhaps TRBD2 (5 bases). Between the trimmed V and J ends, which lost 6 bases and 1 base, there was a span of 12 bases. This CDR3 is 14 amino acids long. CDR1 and CDR2 from the germline V gene are KGHSH and LQKENI.

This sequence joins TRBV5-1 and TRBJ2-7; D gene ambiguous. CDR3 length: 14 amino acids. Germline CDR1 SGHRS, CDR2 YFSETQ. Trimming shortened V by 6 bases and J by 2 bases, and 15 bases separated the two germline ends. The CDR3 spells CASKPAGVAYEQYF. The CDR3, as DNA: TGCGCCAGCAAACCCGCAGGTGTCGCCTACGAGCAGTACTTC.

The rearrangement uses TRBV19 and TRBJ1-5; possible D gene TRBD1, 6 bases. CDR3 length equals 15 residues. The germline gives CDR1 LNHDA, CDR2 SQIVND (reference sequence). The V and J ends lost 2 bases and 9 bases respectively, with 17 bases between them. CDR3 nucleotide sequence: TGTGCCAGTAGTATACAGGGGTCGGGCCGTGGGCCCCAGCATTTT. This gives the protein CASSIQGSGRGPQHF.

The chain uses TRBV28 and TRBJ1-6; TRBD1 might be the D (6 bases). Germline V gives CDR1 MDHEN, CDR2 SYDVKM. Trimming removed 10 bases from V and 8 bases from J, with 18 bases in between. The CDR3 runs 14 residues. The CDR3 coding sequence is TGTGCCACCAAGGGGGGGGGTTGGGATTCACCCCTCCACTTT. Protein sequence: CATKGGGWDSPLHF.

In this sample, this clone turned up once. The CDR3 sequence is CASSDGQGREAFF. The DNA of the CDR3 is TGTGCCAGCAGTGATGGACAGGGTCGGGAAGCTTTCTTT. This chain uses TRBV6-1 with TRBJ1-1; 8 nucleotides agree with TRBD1. J lost 8 bases, V lost 3 bases, and 5 bases had no gene match. Germline assignment: CDR1 MNHNS and CDR2 SASEGT. The CDR3 extends over 13 amino acids.

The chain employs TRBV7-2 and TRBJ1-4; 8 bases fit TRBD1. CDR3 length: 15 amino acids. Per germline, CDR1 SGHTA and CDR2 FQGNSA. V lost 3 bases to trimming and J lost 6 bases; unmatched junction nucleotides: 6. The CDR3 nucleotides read TGTGCCAGCAGCTTGGGACAGGTACGAGATGAAAAACTGTTTTTT. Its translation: CASSLGQVRDEKLFF.

In nucleotides, the CDR3 is TGTGCCAGCAGCTTACTAGCGGGAGGCCTTTGGGATGAGCAGTTCTTC. This gives the protein CASSLLAGGLWDEQFF. The J gene is TRBJ2-1, the V gene TRBV7-9; 11 bases line up with TRBD2. J lost 8 bases, V lost 2 bases, and 8 bases had no gene match. In germline, CDR1 is SEHNR, CDR2 FQNEAQ (reference sequence). This CDR3 is 16 amino acids long.

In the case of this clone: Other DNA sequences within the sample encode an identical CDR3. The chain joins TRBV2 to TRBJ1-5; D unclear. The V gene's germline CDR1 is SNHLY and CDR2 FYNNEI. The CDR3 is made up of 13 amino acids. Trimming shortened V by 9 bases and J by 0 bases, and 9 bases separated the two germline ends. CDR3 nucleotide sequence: TGTGCCAGTCGGAGTTATAGCAATCAGCCCCAGCATTTT. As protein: CASRSYSNQPQHF.

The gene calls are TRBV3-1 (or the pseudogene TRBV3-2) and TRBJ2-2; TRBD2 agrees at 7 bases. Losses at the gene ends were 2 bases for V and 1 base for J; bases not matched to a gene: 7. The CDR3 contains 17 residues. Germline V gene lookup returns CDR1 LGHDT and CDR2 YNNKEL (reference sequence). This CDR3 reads CASSQPPGLRNTGELFF. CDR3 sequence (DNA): TGTGCCAGCAGCCAACCGCCGGGACTACGGAACACCGGGGAGCTGTTTTTT.

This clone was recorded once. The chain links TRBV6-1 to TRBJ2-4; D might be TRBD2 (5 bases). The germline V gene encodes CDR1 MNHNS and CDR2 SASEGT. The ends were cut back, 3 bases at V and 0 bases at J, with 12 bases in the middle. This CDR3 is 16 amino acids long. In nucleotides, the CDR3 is TGTGCCAGCAGTGATCGGGCCGGGATAGCCAAAAACATTCAGTACTTC. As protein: CASSDRAGIAKNIQYF.